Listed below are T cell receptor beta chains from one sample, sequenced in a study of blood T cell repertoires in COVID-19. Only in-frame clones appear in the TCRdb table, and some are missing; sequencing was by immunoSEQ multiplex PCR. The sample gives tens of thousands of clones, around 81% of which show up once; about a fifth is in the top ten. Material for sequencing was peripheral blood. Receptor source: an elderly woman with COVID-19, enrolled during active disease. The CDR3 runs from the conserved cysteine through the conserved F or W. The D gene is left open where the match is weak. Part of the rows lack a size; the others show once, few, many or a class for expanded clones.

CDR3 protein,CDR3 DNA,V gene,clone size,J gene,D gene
CASSLTSGRRYEQYF,TGCGCCAGCAGCTTGACTAGCGGGCGACGCTACGAGCAGTACTTC,TRBV5-1,-,TRBJ2-7,TRBD2
CASSLDGRPANTGELFF,TGCGCCAGCAGCTTGGACGGGAGGCCCGCGAACACCGGGGAGCTGTTTTTT,TRBV5-1,-,TRBJ2-2,TRBD2
CASSETSGSADTQYF,TGTGCCAGCAGTGAGACTAGCGGGAGTGCAGATACGCAGTATTTT,TRBV2,-,TRBJ2-3,TRBD2
CAWAKGANYNEQFF,TGTGCCTGGGCCAAGGGGGCCAACTACAATGAGCAGTTCTTC,TRBV30,-,TRBJ2-1,TRBD1
CASSLNGYQPQHF,TGTGCCAGCAGTTTAAACGGTTATCAGCCCCAGCATTTT,TRBV27,-,TRBJ1-5,-
CASSYSAFSTDTQYF,TGTGCCAGCAGTTACTCGGCATTTAGCACAGATACGCAGTATTTT,TRBV6-5,-,TRBJ2-3,-
CASSSPPGQGYGYTF,TGTGCCAGTAGTAGCCCGCCGGGACAAGGGTATGGCTACACCTTC,TRBV19,-,TRBJ1-2,-
CASSMDRGSGYTF,TGTGCCAGTAGTATGGACAGGGGGTCTGGCTACACCTTC,TRBV19,-,TRBJ1-2,TRBD1
CSARSAYGYTF,TGCAGTGCTAGATCAGCGTATGGCTACACCTTC,TRBV20-1,-,TRBJ1-2,-
CASRGLKETQYF,TGTGCCAGCAGGGGGCTCAAAGAGACCCAGTACTTC,TRBV5-4,-,TRBJ2-5,-
CASSRGQSSGNTIYF,TGTGCCAGCAGCAGGGGACAGAGCTCTGGAAACACCATATATTTT,TRBV5-4,few,TRBJ1-3,TRBD1
CASSSRTSAYNEQFF,TGTGCCAGCAGCTCCCGGACTAGCGCGTACAATGAGCAGTTCTTC,TRBV7-2,once,TRBJ2-1,TRBD2
CATGQGNSPLHF,TGTGCCACTGGACAGGGAAATTCACCCCTCCACTTT,TRBV25-1,-,TRBJ1-6,TRBD1
CASSLYRGTAYEQYF,TGTGCCAGCAGTTTATACAGGGGGACCGCCTACGAGCAGTACTTC,TRBV28,-,TRBJ2-7,TRBD1
CSATDIYEQYF,TGCAGTGCTACCGACATTTACGAGCAGTACTTC,TRBV20-1,-,TRBJ2-7,-
CASSLGGAEAFF,TGTGCCAGCAGCTTAGGGGGGGCTGAAGCTTTCTTT,TRBV7-8,-,TRBJ1-1,-
CASASWGVNTEAFF,TGTGCCAGCGCGAGTTGGGGGGTGAACACTGAAGCTTTCTTT,TRBV2,-,TRBJ1-1,-
CAGSLVATGELFF,TGTGCCGGGAGTCTAGTAGCGACCGGGGAGCTGTTTTTT,TRBV2,-,TRBJ2-2,-
CASSFTRETQYF,TGTGCCAGCAGTTTCACTCGAGAGACCCAGTACTTC,TRBV28,-,TRBJ2-5,-
CASSQSYRVNTGELFF,TGCGCCAGCAGCCAATCGTACAGGGTGAACACCGGGGAGCTGTTTTTT,TRBV4-1,-,TRBJ2-2,-
CASSGRGHVAGANVLTF,TGTGCCAGCAGCGGCAGGGGTCATGTCGCTGGGGCCAACGTCCTGACTTTC,TRBV11-2,-,TRBJ2-6,-
CASSMGQGAMTNTEAFF,TGTGCCAGTAGTATGGGACAGGGGGCAATGACGAACACTGAAGCTTTCTTT,TRBV19,-,TRBJ1-1,TRBD1
CASSRDRVVETQYF,TGTGCCAGCTCAAGGGACAGGGTAGTGGAGACCCAGTACTTC,TRBV18,-,TRBJ2-5,TRBD1
CASSGGSDLRYNEQFF,TGTGCCAGCAGCGGCGGGAGCGACTTGAGGTACAATGAGCAGTTCTTC,TRBV5-4,-,TRBJ2-1,TRBD2
CASGYRVLGTEAFF,TGTGCCAGCGGATACAGGGTCCTGGGCACTGAAGCTTTCTTT,TRBV6-5,-,TRBJ1-1,-
CASSLTGSSYNEQFF,TGTGCCAGCAGTCTGACAGGGTCCAGCTACAATGAGCAGTTCTTC,TRBV6-5,-,TRBJ2-1,TRBD1
CAWSPVGLAGDRADTQYF,TGTGCCTGGAGTCCCGTGGGGCTAGCGGGGGATAGGGCAGATACGCAGTATTTT,TRBV30,-,TRBJ2-3,TRBD2
CASSGRQNRGTEAFF,TGTGCCAGCAGCGGTAGACAGAACAGGGGAACTGAAGCTTTCTTT,TRBV7-9,once,TRBJ1-1,TRBD1
CASSTRTGGVSPLHF,TGTGCCAGTAGTACTAGGACAGGGGGCGTTTCACCCCTCCACTTT,TRBV19,once,TRBJ1-6,TRBD1
CASSLVFEGALGYTF,TGTGCCAGCAGCTTGGTTTTTGAGGGGGCGCTTGGCTACACCTTC,TRBV5-6,-,TRBJ1-2,TRBD1
CASSLNSGTTGELFF,TGCGCCAGCAGCTTGAATAGCGGGACCACCGGGGAGCTGTTTTTT,TRBV5-1,-,TRBJ2-2,TRBD2
CASSSTSGREQYF,TGTGCCAGCAGTTCAACTAGCGGGAGAGAGCAGTACTTC,TRBV6-5,-,TRBJ2-7,TRBD2
CASIPGGNSPLHF,TGTGCCAGCATTCCAGGGGGGAATTCACCCCTCCACTTT,TRBV12-3/TRBV12-4,-,TRBJ1-6,TRBD1
CASSPGQKGYTF,TGTGCCAGTAGTCCGGGACAGAAGGGCTACACCTTC,TRBV19,-,TRBJ1-2,TRBD1
CASSYHTGGETQYF,TGTGCCAGCAGTTACCATACAGGGGGGGAGACCCAGTACTTC,TRBV6-6,-,TRBJ2-5,TRBD1
CASSLVKGGITGELFF,TGCGCCAGCAGCTTGGTAAAGGGAGGAATTACCGGGGAGCTGTTTTTT,TRBV5-1,once,TRBJ2-2,-
CSASPPSSGNAYEQYF,TGCAGTGCTAGTCCCCCATCTAGCGGCAATGCCTACGAGCAGTACTTC,TRBV20-1,-,TRBJ2-7,TRBD2
CASSSYSGFSYEQYF,TGTGCCAGCAGCTCCTATAGCGGGTTCTCCTACGAGCAGTACTTC,TRBV11-2,-,TRBJ2-7,TRBD2